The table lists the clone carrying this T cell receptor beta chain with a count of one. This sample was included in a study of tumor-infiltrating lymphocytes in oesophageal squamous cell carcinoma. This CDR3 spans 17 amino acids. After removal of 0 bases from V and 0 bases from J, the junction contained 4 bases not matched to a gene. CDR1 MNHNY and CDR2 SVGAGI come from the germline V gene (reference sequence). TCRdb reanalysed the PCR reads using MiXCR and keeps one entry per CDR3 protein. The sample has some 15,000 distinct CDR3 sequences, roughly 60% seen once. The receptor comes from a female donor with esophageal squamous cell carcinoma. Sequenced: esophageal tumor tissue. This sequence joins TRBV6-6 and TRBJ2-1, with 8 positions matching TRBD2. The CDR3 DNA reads TGTGCCAGCAGTTACTCGACTAGCGCCTACTCCTACAATGAGCAGTTCTTC. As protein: CASSYSTSAYSYNEQFF.